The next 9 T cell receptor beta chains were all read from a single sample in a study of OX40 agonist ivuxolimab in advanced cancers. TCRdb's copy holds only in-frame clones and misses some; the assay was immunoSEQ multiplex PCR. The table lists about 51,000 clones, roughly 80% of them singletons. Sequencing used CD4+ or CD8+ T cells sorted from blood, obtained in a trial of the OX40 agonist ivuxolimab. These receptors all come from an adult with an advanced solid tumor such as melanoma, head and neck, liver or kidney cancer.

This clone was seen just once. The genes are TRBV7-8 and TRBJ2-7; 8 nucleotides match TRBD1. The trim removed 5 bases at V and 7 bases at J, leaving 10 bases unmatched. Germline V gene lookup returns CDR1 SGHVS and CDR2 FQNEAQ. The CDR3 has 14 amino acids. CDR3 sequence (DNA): TGTGCCAGCAGCCAGACAGGGGCCTTCGGGGAGCAGTACTTC. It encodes CASSQTGAFGEQYF.

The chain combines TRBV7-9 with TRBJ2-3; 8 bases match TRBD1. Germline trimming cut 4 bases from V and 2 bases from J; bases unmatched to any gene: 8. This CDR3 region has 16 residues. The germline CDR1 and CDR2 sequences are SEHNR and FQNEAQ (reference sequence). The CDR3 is CASSSPTGANTDTQYF. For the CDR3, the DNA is TGTGCCAGCAGCTCGCCGACAGGGGCGAACACAGATACGCAGTATTTT.

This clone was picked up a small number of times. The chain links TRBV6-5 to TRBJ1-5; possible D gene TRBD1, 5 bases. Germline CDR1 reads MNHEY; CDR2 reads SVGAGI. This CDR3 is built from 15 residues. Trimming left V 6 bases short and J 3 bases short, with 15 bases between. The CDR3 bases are TGTGCCAGCAGAACGGGGGATCGTGACAATCAGCCCCAGCATTTT. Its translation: CASRTGDRDNQPQHF.

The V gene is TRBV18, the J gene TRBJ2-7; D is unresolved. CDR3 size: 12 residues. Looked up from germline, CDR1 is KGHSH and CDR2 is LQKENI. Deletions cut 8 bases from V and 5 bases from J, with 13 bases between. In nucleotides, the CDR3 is TGTGCCAGCACCACTGCGGCGGACGAGCAGTACTTC. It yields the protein CASTTAADEQYF. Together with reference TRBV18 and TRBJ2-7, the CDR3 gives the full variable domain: NAGVMQNPRHLVRRRGQEARLRCSPMKGHSHVYWYRQLPEEGLKFMVYLQKENIIDESGMPKERFSAEFPKEGPSILRIQQVVRGDSAAYFCASTTAADEQYFGPGTRLTVT.

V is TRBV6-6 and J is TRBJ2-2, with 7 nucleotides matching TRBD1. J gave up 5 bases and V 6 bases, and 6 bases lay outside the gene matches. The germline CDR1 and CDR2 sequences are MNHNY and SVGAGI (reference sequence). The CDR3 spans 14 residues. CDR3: CASRRDRITGELFF. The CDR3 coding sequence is TGTGCCAGCAGGAGGGACAGAATTACCGGGGAGCTGTTTTTT.

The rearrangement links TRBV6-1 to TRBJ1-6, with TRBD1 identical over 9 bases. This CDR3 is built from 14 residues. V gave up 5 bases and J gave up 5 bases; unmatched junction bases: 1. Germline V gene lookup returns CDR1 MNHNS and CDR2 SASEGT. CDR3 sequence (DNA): TGTGCCAGCAGTCGGACAGGGGATAATTCACCCCTCCACTTT. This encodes CASSRTGDNSPLHF.

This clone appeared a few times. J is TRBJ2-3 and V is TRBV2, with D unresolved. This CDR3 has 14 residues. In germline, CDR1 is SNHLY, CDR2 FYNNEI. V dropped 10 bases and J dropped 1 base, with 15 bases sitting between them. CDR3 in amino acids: CATTGSRRTDTQYF. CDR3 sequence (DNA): TGTGCCACCACGGGTAGCCGTCGCACAGATACGCAGTATTTT.

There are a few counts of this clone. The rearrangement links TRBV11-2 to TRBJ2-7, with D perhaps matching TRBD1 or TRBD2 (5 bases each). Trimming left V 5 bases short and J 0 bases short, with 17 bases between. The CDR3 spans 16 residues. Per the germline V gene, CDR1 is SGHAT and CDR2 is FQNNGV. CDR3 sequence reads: CASSPIRRESSYEQYF. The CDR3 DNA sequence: TGTGCCAGCAGCCCCATCCGCAGGGAGAGCTCCTACGAGCAGTACTTC. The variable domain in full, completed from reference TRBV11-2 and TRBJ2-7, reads EAGVAQSPRYKIIEKRQSVAFWCNPISGHATLYWYQQILGQGPKLLIQFQNNGVVDDSQLPKDRFSAERLKGVDSTLKIQPAKLEDSAVYLCASSPIRRESSYEQYFGPGTRLTVT.

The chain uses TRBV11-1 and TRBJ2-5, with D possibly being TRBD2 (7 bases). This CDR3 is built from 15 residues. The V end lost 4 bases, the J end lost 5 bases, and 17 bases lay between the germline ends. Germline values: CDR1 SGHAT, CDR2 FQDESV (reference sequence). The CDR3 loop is CASSSLGGLVETQYF. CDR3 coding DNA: TGTGCCAGCAGCTCCCTCGGGGGGCTGGTGGAGACCCAGTACTTC.